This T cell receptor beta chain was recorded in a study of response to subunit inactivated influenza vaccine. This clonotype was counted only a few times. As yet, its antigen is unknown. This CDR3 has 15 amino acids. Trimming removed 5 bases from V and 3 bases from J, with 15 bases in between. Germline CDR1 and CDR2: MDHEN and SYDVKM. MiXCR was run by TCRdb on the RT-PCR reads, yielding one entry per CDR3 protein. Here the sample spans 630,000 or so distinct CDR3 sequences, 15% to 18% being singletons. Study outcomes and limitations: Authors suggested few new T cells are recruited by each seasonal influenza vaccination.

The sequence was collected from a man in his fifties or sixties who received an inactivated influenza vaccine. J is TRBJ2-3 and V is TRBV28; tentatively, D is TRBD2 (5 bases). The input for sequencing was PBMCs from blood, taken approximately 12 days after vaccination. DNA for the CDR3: TGTGCCAGCAGTCCCTACGGGGAGATGACAGATACGCAGTATTTT. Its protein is CASSPYGEMTDTQYF. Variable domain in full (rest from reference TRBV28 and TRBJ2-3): DVKVTQSSRYLVKRTGEKVFLECVQDMDHENMFWYRQDPGLGLRLIYFSYDVKMKEKGDIPEGYSVSREKKERFSLILESASTNQTSMYLCASSPYGEMTDTQYFGPGTRLTVL.